Detailed here is one T cell receptor beta chain. Antigen: not known. The entry originates in a study of blood T cells in healthy people across ages. Isolation per sample recovered at least 7 million PBMCs. Samples each had at least 5 micrograms of total RNA extracted. CDR3 size: 15 residues. Germline CDR1 is SNHLY and CDR2 is FYNNEI. Findings of the study overall: There were more naive CD4+ cells and higher diversity in long-lived donors than in aged donors.

Combining a sample-barcoded 5' primer with a J-beta primer mix, a second PCR ran for roughly 7 to 11 cycles. Each CDR3 protein gets one entry after TCRdb re-called the 5' RACE reads with MiXCR. Of 800,000 to 950,000 distinct CDR3 sequences listed, roughly 48% are singletons. The TCR sequence derives from a man aged 25 to 45 in good health. The specimen sequenced was blood. The chain is built from TRBV2 and TRBJ2-4, with a weak D call TRBD2 (6 bases). Judging by the DNA end, TRBJ2-7 fits better; the J call may be wrong. This CDR3 is CASSEAGGFSYEQYF. The CDR3 DNA is TGTGCCAGCAGTGAAGCGGGGGGTTTTAGTTACGAGCAGTACTTC.